This TCR beta chain comes out of a study of blood T cell repertoires in COVID-19. Study in general: Specimens from acute and convalescent COVID-19 originated in the United States, Italy and Spain.

Original analysis: Counts of nucleated cells, estimated from reference gene primer amplification, were obtained. Measured with immunoSEQ multiplex PCR; TCRdb has only the in-frame clones, and not every one. V and J calls and clone size are those listed in that table; D and trimming were worked out from the DNA. The table lists 150,000 or so clones, less than 90% of them singletons. There are 13 residues in the CDR3. With 5 bases clipped from V and 7 bases from J, the junction kept 7 bases outside the gene matches. Per germline, CDR1 SEHNR and CDR2 FQNEAQ (reference sequence). Sample: peripheral blood. The chain employs TRBV7-9 and TRBJ1-2; TRBD1 matches at 7 bases. This TCR was sampled from a woman between 65 and 79 years old with acute or convalescent COVID-19. The CDR3 DNA follows: TGTGCCAGCAGCCCCCCCACAGGGGCTGGCTACACCTTC. This codes for CASSPPTGAGYTF.